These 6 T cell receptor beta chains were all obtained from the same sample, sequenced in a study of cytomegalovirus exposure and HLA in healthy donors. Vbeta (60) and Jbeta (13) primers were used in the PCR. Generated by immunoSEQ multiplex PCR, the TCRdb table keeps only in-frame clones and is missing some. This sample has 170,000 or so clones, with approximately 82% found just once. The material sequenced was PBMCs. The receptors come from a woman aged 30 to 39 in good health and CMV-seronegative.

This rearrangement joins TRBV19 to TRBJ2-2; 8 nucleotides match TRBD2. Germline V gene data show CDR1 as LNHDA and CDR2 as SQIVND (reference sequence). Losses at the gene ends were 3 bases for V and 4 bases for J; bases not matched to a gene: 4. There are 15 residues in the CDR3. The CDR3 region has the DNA TGTGCCAGTAGTATCCAAGCGGGAGTCACCGGGGAGCTGTTTTTT. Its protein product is CASSIQAGVTGELFF. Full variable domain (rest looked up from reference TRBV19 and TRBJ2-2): DGGITQSPKYLFRKEGQNVTLSCEQNLNHDAMYWYRQDPGQGLRLIYYSQIVNDFQKGDIAEGYSVSREKKESFPLTVTSAQKNPTAFYLCASSIQAGVTGELFFGEGSRLTVL.

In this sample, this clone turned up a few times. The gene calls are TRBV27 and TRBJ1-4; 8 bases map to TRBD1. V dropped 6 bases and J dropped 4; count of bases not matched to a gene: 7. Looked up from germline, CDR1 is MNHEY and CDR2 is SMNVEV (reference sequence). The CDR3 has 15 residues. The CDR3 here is CASSRGRAGNEKLFF. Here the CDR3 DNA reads TGTGCCAGCAGCAGGGGGCGAGCGGGTAATGAAAAACTGTTTTTT.

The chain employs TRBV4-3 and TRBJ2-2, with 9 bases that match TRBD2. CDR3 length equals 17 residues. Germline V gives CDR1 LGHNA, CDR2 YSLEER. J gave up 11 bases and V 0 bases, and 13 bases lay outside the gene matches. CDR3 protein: CASSQDWPSGVGRELFF. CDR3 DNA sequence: TGCGCCAGCAGCCAAGATTGGCCTAGCGGGGTCGGGAGAGAGCTGTTTTTT.

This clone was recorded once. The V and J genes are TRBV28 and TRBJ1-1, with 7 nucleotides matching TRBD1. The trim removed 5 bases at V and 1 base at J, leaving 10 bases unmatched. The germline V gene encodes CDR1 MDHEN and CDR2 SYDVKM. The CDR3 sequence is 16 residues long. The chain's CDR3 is CASSTTGRGENTEAFF. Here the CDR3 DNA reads TGTGCCAGCAGTACAACTGGCAGGGGGGAGAACACTGAAGCTTTCTTT.

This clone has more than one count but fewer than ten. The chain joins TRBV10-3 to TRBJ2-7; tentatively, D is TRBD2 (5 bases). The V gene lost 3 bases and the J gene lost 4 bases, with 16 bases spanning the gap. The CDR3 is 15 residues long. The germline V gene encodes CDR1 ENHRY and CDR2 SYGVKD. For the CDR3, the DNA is TGTGCCATCAGTGATGGAGCGGCCAGTAGTTACGAGCAGTACTTC. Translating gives CAISDGAASSYEQYF.

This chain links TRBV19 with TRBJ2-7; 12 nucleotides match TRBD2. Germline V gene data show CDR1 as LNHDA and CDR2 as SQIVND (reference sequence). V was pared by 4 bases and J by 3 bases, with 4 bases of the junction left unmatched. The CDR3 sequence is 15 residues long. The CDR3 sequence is CASSTGLAGIYEQYF. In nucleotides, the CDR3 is TGTGCCAGTAGTACCGGACTAGCGGGAATCTACGAGCAGTACTTC.